The entry below gives a single T cell receptor (beta chain) sequence along with its context. What it binds is not known. TRB rearrangements spanning V, D and J were amplified using mixed TRB-A/B primers. TCRdb itself ran the multiplex PCR reads through MiXCR, one entry per CDR3 protein. The sample has about 3,300 distinct CDR3 sequences, 20% to 25% seen once. The sample originates from a study of T cell repertoires in aging, cancer and after chemotherapy. Study overall: Six age groups, ranging from 30 or younger to 70 or older, included the donors. Chronic lymphocytic leukemia patients on fludarabine- or bendamustine-based regimens gave paired samples before and after chemotherapy. Findings and limits, study-wide: Compared with age-matched healthy donors, untreated hematological or solid cancer patients showed higher blood TCR clonality.

Peripheral blood genomic DNA, not sorted cells or RNA, was the template. The CDR3 covers 13 residues. Per the germline V gene, CDR1 is SGHRS and CDR2 is YFSETQ. Deletions cut 1 base from V and 9 bases from J, with 14 bases between. The rearrangement uses TRBV5-1 and TRBJ2-7; no definite D call. The TCR originated in a human donor with a blood cancer. Sequenced material: blood. CDR3 amino acids: CASSLSVGSGQYF. CDR3 bases: TGCGCCAGCAGCTTGTCTGTAGGGTCGGGGCAGTACTTC.